Listed here are 23 T cell receptor beta chains from one sample, sequenced in a study of CD8+CD57+ T cells in acquired aplastic anemia (dated by TCRdb to 2016 to 2019). The patients picked for sequencing were ones in whom flow cytometry had shown an expansion of CD8+CD57+ cells. Sequencing was performed on an Illumina HiSeq 2000. Profiling of TCR beta VDJ combinations and CDR3 sequences used genomic DNA as the template. TCRdb itself trimmed the public reads at Q25 with fastp, ran MiXCR and retained productive beta chains. Each record represents a unique CDR3 protein, reported with the most common genes and DNA among its rows. This sample holds around 290,000 distinct CDR3 sequences; approximately 60% were observed only once. The ten top clones hold around 1.3% of the sample. Material: sorted CD4+, CD8+, or CD8+CD57+ T cells (not recorded which) from PBMCs. These receptors were collected from a human donor with aplastic anemia.

This clonotype has a handful of counts. The chain employs TRBV3-1 and TRBJ1-2; unclear D gene. The length of the CDR3 is 15 residues. Trimming cost V 1 base and J 5 bases, with 14 bases left between them. The germline V gene has CDR1 LGHDT and CDR2 YNNKEL (reference sequence). The CDR3 DNA reads TGTGCCAGCAGCCAAGTTGCCACGTCTTTTTATGGCTACACCTTC. Its translation: CASSQVATSFYGYTF.

This clonotype was found many times. The V call is TRBV4-2, the J call TRBJ2-3; a weak D match, TRBD2 (6 bases). CDR1 is LGHNA and CDR2 is YNFKEQ in the germline V gene. The CDR3 runs 15 residues. Trimming took 0 bases from V and 5 from J, leaving 12 bases between them. The chain's CDR3 is CASSQDRRGIDTQYF. The CDR3 nucleotides are TGTGCCAGCAGCCAAGATAGGCGGGGAATAGATACGCAGTATTTT.

This clonotype occurred many times. The CDR3, as DNA: TGCAGTGCTAGCGTGACTAGCGGACTCTTAACGGGGAAAAACATTCAGTACTTC. It yields the protein CSASVTSGLLTGKNIQYF. The chain links TRBV20-1 to TRBJ2-4, with 9 bases fitting TRBD2. The germline V gene encodes CDR1 DFQATT and CDR2 SNEGSKA (reference sequence). Trimming took 3 bases from V and 4 from J; bases not matched to a gene: 16. The CDR3 contains 18 residues.

Note on this clonotype: The junction departs from the called germline gene at one end, perhaps through a read error. This chain links TRBV2 with TRBJ1-6; no firm D call. The germline V gene has CDR1 SNHLY and CDR2 FYNNEI. The CDR3 has 14 residues. The CDR3 spells CASNRNSCNSPLHF. DNA of the CDR3: TGTGCCAGCAATCGGAACTCCTGTAATTCACCCCTCCACTTT.

In this sample, this clonotype turned up many times. The gene calls are TRBV5-8 and TRBJ2-7; TRBD2 might be the D (6 bases). The germline gives CDR1 SGHTS, CDR2 YDEGEE. The CDR3 is 14 residues long. V was clipped by 3 bases and J by 4 bases, with 14 bases between them. CDR3: CASSSGDSLYEQYF. CDR3 nucleotide sequence: TGTGCCAGCAGCTCCGGGGACTCTCTTTACGAGCAGTACTTC.

The CDR3 protein is CASSPPTGKNTEAFF. CDR3 bases: TGTGCCAGCAGCCCTCCGACAGGGAAGAACACTGAAGCTTTCTTT. The chain has TRBV7-9 and TRBJ1-1, with 7 positions matching TRBD1. Unmatched junction bases numbered 7, after V lost 5 bases and J lost 1 base. There are 15 residues in the CDR3. Looked up from germline, CDR1 is SEHNR and CDR2 is FQNEAQ (reference sequence).

The chain recombines TRBV6-5 with TRBJ2-2, with a tentative D call TRBD1 (6 bases). The CDR3 covers 12 residues. V was trimmed by 5 bases and J by 6 bases, leaving 7 bases between them. Germline V lookup: CDR1 MNHEY, CDR2 SVGAGI. The CDR3 DNA sequence: TGTGCCAGCAGTAACAGGGCCGGGGAGCTGTTTTTT. It translates to CASSNRAGELFF.

In its sample, this clonotype was seen a few times. An end of the junction does not agree with germline; a read error may underlie this. The V call is TRBV7-9, the J call TRBJ2-6; D is possibly TRBD2 (7 bases). The CDR3 consists of 14 residues. Looked up from germline, CDR1 is SEHNR and CDR2 is FQNEAQ (reference sequence). Here the CDR3 reads CASSLQRGGNVLTF. In nucleotides, the CDR3 is TGTGCCAGCAGCCTCCAGAGGGGGGGCAACGTCCTGACTTTC.

This clonotype was seen at least ten times. The V gene is TRBV20-1, the J gene TRBJ2-7, with TRBD1 as a possible D gene (7 bases). Germline V CDR1 and CDR2: DFQATT, SNEGSKA (reference sequence). The length of the CDR3 is 14 residues. V lost 6 bases and J lost 0, with 15 bases in between. CDR3 region: CSAGGQVLSYEQYF. The CDR3 DNA sequence: TGCAGTGCGGGAGGACAGGTGCTCTCCTACGAGCAGTACTTC.

The gene calls are TRBV7-9 and TRBJ2-2; D perhaps matches TRBD2 (6 bases). The CDR3 consists of 13 residues. CDR1 and CDR2 from the germline V gene are SEHNR and FQNEAQ (reference sequence). The V and J ends lost 5 bases and 6 bases respectively, with 10 bases between them. The CDR3 DNA is TGTGCCAGCAGCCCGACTAGTTCCGGGGAGCTGTTTTTT. This gives the protein CASSPTSSGELFF.

This rearrangement joins TRBV4-2 to TRBJ1-6; 8 positions agree with TRBD1. The germline V gene has CDR1 LGHNA and CDR2 YNFKEQ. Trimming at V came to 2 bases and at J to 7 bases, leaving 10 bases not matched to a gene. The CDR3 loop spans 17 amino acids. The CDR3 coding sequence is TGTGCCAGCAGCCAAACAGGGGGGACGGGTGTCAATTCACCCCTCCACTTT. Amino acid sequence: CASSQTGGTGVNSPLHF.

V and J are TRBV19 and TRBJ2-7; 14 bases line up with TRBD2. The V segment lost 6 bases and the J segment 9 bases; nucleotides outside the gene matches: 7. Per the germline V gene, CDR1 is LNHDA and CDR2 is SQIVND (reference sequence). CDR3 length: 14 residues. The CDR3 DNA reads TGTGCCAGTAGCAAGACTAGCGGGAGGGCCGGGCAGTACTTC. Translated: CASSKTSGRAGQYF.

The V call is TRBV19, the J call TRBJ1-4; possibly TRBD1 for D (6 bases). The V end lost 5 bases, the J end lost 8 bases, and 27 bases lay between the germline ends. CDR3 length: 18 amino acids. Germline V gene lookup returns CDR1 LNHDA and CDR2 SQIVND (reference sequence). CDR3 region: CASSSTRGSQWTAEKLFF. The CDR3 DNA reads TGTGCCAGTAGTTCTACCCGGGGGAGCCAATGGACAGCCGAAAAACTGTTTTTT.

The chain has TRBV20-1 and TRBJ1-2, with D possibly TRBD1 on 6 matching bases. Trimming cost V 3 bases and J 7 bases, with 15 bases left between them. Germline V CDR1 and CDR2: DFQATT, SNEGSKA (reference sequence). CDR3 size: 13 residues. The CDR3 DNA sequence: TGCAGTGCTAGGGCGAAGACAGGCCCTGGCTACACCTTC. Amino acids: CSARAKTGPGYTF.

Concerning this clonotype itself: A single base separates this from a much larger clone, so it may be a read error. The missing conserved phenylalanine or tryptophan at the end of this CDR3 makes a read error likely. The J gene is TRBJ2-7, the V gene TRBV6-6; 7 bases agree with TRBD1. V gave up 7 bases and J gave up 3 bases; unmatched junction bases: 3. CDR3 size: 12 residues. Looked up from germline, CDR1 is MNHNY and CDR2 is SVGAGI (reference sequence). The CDR3 spells CASMGQSYEQYL. The CDR3 bases are TGTGCCAGCATGGGACAGAGCTACGAGCAGTACCTC.

This clonotype was seen more than once but under ten times. V usage is TRBV2 and J usage is TRBJ2-7, with TRBD1 matching 12 bases. J was trimmed by 7 bases and V by 8 bases; bases with no gene match: 9. There are 14 residues in the CDR3. CDR1 is SNHLY and CDR2 is FYNNEI in the germline V gene. CDR3 amino acids: CASLRDRGRGEQYF. The CDR3 DNA reads as TGTGCCAGCCTCCGGGACAGGGGGCGAGGGGAGCAGTACTTC.

This chain connects TRBV12-3 or TRBV12-4 to TRBJ2-5; D not resolved. The CDR3 consists of 13 residues. V lost 6 bases to trimming and J lost 1 base, with 9 bases between them. CDR3 sequence (DNA): TGTGCCAGCAGGGACCCGGCCCAAGAGACCCAGTACTTC. Protein sequence: CASRDPAQETQYF.

In this sample, this clonotype turned up many times. The genes are TRBV7-6 and TRBJ2-5, with 7 bases lining up with TRBD2. Per the germline V gene, CDR1 is SGHVS and CDR2 is FNYEAQ. With 4 bases clipped from V and 5 bases from J, the junction kept 7 bases outside the gene matches. CDR3 size: 14 residues. The CDR3 DNA reads as TGTGCCAGCAGCTCGGCGGGGGAAGGTGAGACCCAGTACTTC. Translating gives CASSSAGEGETQYF. Based on the CDR3 plus reference TRBV7-6 and TRBJ2-5, the full variable domain is GAGVSQSPRYKVTKRGQDVALRCDPISGHVSLYWYRQALGQGPEFLTYFNYEAQQDKSGLPNDRFSAERPEGSISTLTIQRTEQRDSAMYRCASSSAGEGETQYFGPGTRLLVL.

Turning to this clonotype: A read error may be the cause here, since a much bigger clone is one base away. CDR3 sequence: CASRTQETQCF. CDR3 sequence (DNA): TGTGCCAGCAGGACTCAAGAGACCCAGTGCTTC. The gene calls are TRBV7-8 and TRBJ2-5; D gene uncertain. Germline V gene lookup returns CDR1 SGHVS and CDR2 FQNEAQ. The CDR3 is 11 residues long.

The chain has TRBV12-3 or TRBV12-4 and TRBJ1-1; D is undetermined. Trimming left V 3 bases short and J 6 bases short, with 11 bases between. The CDR3 sequence is 13 residues long. This chain's CDR3 is CASSFGSHAEAFF. CDR3 sequence (DNA): TGTGCCAGCAGTTTCGGGTCCCACGCTGAAGCTTTCTTT.

This clonotype was seen many times. This chain uses TRBV19 with TRBJ1-6; TRBD1 is a possible D gene (6 bases). Trimming stripped 6 bases from V and 7 bases from J, with 13 bases between. CDR1 LNHDA and CDR2 SQIVND come from the germline V gene (reference sequence). The CDR3 covers 14 residues. The CDR3 region is CASSYLQGNSPLHF. CDR3 nucleotide sequence: TGTGCCAGTAGCTACTTACAGGGCAATTCACCCCTCCACTTT.

At least ten counts were recorded for this clonotype. CDR3 nucleotides: TGTGCCAGCAGCTTAGGGCCGGACAGGCCAAACTATGGCTACACCTTC. The encoded protein is CASSLGPDRPNYGYTF. The chain uses TRBV11-2 and TRBJ1-2, with 7 bases that match TRBD1. The CDR3 runs 16 residues. Germline CDR1 reads SGHAT; CDR2 reads FQNNGV. V shed 1 base and J 2 bases; nucleotides not matched to a gene: 7.

This clonotype was detected a few times. The rearrangement links TRBV29-1 to TRBJ2-3; D uncertain. CDR3 length equals 13 residues. Germline lookup yields CDR1 SQVTM and CDR2 ANQGSEA. V dropped 4 bases and J dropped 1 base, with 9 bases sitting between them. The CDR3 nucleotides read TGCAGCGTTGGAGACTTTCGCACAGATACGCAGTATTTT. It is translated as CSVGDFRTDTQYF.